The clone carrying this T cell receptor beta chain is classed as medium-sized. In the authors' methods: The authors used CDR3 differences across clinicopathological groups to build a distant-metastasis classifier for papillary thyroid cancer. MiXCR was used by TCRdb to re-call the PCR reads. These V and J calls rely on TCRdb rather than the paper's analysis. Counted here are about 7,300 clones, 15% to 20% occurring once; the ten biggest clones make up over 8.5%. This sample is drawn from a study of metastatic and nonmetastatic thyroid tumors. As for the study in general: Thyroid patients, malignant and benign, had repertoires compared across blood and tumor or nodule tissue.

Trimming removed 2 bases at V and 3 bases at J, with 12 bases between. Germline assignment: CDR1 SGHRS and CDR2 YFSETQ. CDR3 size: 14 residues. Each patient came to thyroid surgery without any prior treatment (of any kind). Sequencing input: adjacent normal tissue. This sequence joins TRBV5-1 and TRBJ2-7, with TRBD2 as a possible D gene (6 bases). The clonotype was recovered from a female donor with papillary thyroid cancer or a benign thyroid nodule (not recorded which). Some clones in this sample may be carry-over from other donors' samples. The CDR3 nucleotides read TGCGCCAGCAGCTTAAGGGCGGAGGGCTACGAGCAGTACTTC. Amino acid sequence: CASSLRAEGYEQYF.